This T cell receptor beta chain was captured in a study of shared clonotypes between healthy human individuals. The CDR3 sequence is 15 residues long. V was pared by 1 base and J by 7 bases, with 7 bases of the junction left unmatched. Germline V lookup: CDR1 SGHRS, CDR2 YFSETQ. With respect to this clone: The sample carries other DNA sequences with the same CDR3.

Genomic DNA of every subset was divided equally among multiple immunoSEQ plates. Libraries were prepared by immunoSEQ multiplex PCR; TCRdb keeps only in-frame clonotypes and omits some of them. The sample contains roughly 1 million clones, roughly 70% of which appear only once. This receptor was identified in a young man in good health. Sequenced: memory CD4+ T cells sorted from blood. Subset given: CD45RA-negative fraction. V and J are TRBV5-1 and TRBJ2-1; the match to TRBD2 covers 8 bases. The CDR3, as DNA: TGCGCCAGCAGCTTGCTGGCGGGAGGCGGGAATGAGCAGTTCTTC. Translation gives CASSLLAGGGNEQFF. Using reference TRBV5-1 and TRBJ2-1 for the parts outside the CDR3, the full variable domain is KAGVTQTPRYLIKTRGQQVTLSCSPISGHRSVSWYQQTPGQGLQFLFEYFSETQRNKGNFPGRFSGRQFSNSRSEMNVSTLELGDSALYLCASSLLAGGGNEQFFGPGTRLTVL.